One and the same sample provided the 21 T cell receptor beta chains below, sequenced in a study of blood T cell repertoires in COVID-19. The assay was immunoSEQ multiplex PCR, and TCRdb's table has in-frame clones only and misses some. The sample includes approximately 300,000 clones, about 85% of them seen just once. The specimen sequenced was PBMCs or T cells enriched from blood (not recorded which). The receptor source for this set is a woman aged 25 to 39 who had been exposed to COVID-19.

The chain recombines TRBV14 with TRBJ2-5; tentatively, D is TRBD2 (6 bases). Trimming stripped 0 bases from V and 3 bases from J, with 14 bases between. Germline V gene sequence: CDR1 SGHDN, CDR2 FVKESK. The CDR3 consists of 16 residues. The CDR3 reads CASSQDRGRGKETQYF. The CDR3 bases are TGTGCCAGCAGCCAAGATCGGGGCCGGGGGAAAGAGACCCAGTACTTC.

CDR3 coding DNA: TGTGCCAGCAGCTTGACAGGCAACTATGGCTACACCTTC. Translated, it gives CASSLTGNYGYTF. This rearrangement joins TRBV6-4 to TRBJ1-2, with D possibly TRBD1 on 6 matching bases. This CDR3 spans 13 amino acids. The V gene lost 6 bases and the J gene lost 2 bases, with 10 bases spanning the gap. Germline V CDR1 and CDR2: MRHNA, SNTAGT.

This clone was seen a single time. V and J are TRBV7-3 and TRBJ2-3; 10 bases match TRBD2. This CDR3 region has 15 residues. V lost 7 bases, J lost 1 base, and 5 bases stayed unmatched. CDR1 and CDR2 from the germline V gene are SGHTA and FQGTGA. The DNA of the CDR3 is TGTGCCAGCAACGAGCGGGGGGGCCGCACAGATACGCAGTATTTT. This gives the protein CASNERGGRTDTQYF.

The V call is TRBV11-2, the J call TRBJ1-1; possible D gene TRBD1, 6 bases. The CDR3 runs to 15 residues. V shed 1 base and J shed 1 base, with 10 bases lying between them. The germline gives CDR1 SGHAT, CDR2 FQNNGV. Here the CDR3 reads CASSLAWTANTEAFF. Written as DNA, the CDR3 is TGTGCCAGCAGCTTAGCTTGGACAGCGAACACTGAAGCTTTCTTT.

The chain joins TRBV28 to TRBJ2-3; D might be TRBD2 (5 bases). V lost 10 bases to trimming and J lost 5 bases, with 16 bases between them. The CDR3 is made up of 13 amino acids. CDR1 and CDR2 from the germline V gene are MDHEN and SYDVKM. The CDR3 spells CAISGAGGDTQYF. In nucleotides, the CDR3 is TGTGCCATCTCCGGCGCGGGTGGAGATACGCAGTATTTT.

The chain uses TRBV5-1 and TRBJ1-3; 9 positions match TRBD1. CDR3 length: 17 residues. V lost 1 base to trimming and J lost 6 bases; unmatched junction nucleotides: 11. CDR1 SGHRS and CDR2 YFSETQ come from the germline V gene. CDR3 region: CASSLLTLGQGLNTIYF. CDR3 DNA: TGCGCCAGCAGCTTGCTGACCCTGGGACAGGGCCTAAACACCATATATTTT. Variable domain in full (rest from reference TRBV5-1 and TRBJ1-3): KAGVTQTPRYLIKTRGQQVTLSCSPISGHRSVSWYQQTPGQGLQFLFEYFSETQRNKGNFPGRFSGRQFSNSRSEMNVSTLELGDSALYLCASSLLTLGQGLNTIYFGEGSWLTVV.

The gene calls are TRBV9 and TRBJ1-5; TRBD1 might be the D (5 bases). V lost 4 bases to trimming and J lost 7 bases, with 18 bases between them. This CDR3 region has 15 residues. The germline CDR1 and CDR2 sequences are SGDLS and YYNGEE. The CDR3 protein is CASSPRGEREQPQHF. For the CDR3, the DNA is TGTGCCAGCAGCCCTCGGGGGGAGAGGGAACAGCCCCAGCATTTT.

This clone was picked up one time. The chain employs TRBV18 and TRBJ2-2; 9 positions agree with TRBD1. From germline, CDR1 is KGHSH and CDR2 LQKENI. This CDR3 is built from 17 residues. V was pared by 2 bases and J by 0 bases, with 4 bases of the junction left unmatched. The DNA for the CDR3 is TGTGCCAGCTCACCAATGGGGACAGGGTCGAACACCGGGGAGCTGTTTTTT. Protein product: CASSPMGTGSNTGELFF.

This chain uses TRBV12-3 or TRBV12-4 with TRBJ1-1; possibly TRBD1 for D (5 bases). V gave up 7 bases and J gave up 4 bases, with 13 bases separating them. The CDR3 is 13 residues long. The CDR3 DNA sequence: TGTGCCAGCAATGTCAACGGGGGCACTGAAGCTTTCTTT. Amino acid sequence: CASNVNGGTEAFF.

This rearrangement joins TRBV18 to TRBJ2-5, with 7 bases fitting TRBD2. After removal of 3 bases from V and 2 bases from J, the junction contained 12 bases not matched to a gene. This CDR3 comprises 17 residues. Germline V gives CDR1 KGHSH, CDR2 LQKENI. The CDR3 protein is CASSPTFGGGAQETQYF. The DNA for the CDR3 is TGTGCCAGCTCACCCACCTTTGGCGGGGGTGCTCAAGAGACCCAGTACTTC.

The chain has TRBV10-3 and TRBJ2-1; TRBD2 matches at 8 bases. V shed 0 bases and J 8 bases; nucleotides not matched to a gene: 9. CDR3 length equals 16 residues. Germline lookup yields CDR1 ENHRY and CDR2 SYGVKD. CDR3 residues: CAISESVSGGVDEQFF. CDR3 nucleotides: TGTGCCATCAGTGAGTCGGTATCGGGAGGGGTTGATGAGCAGTTCTTC.

Details on this clone: Other DNA sequences in this sample translate to the same CDR3. The rearrangement uses TRBV7-3 and TRBJ1-1; no clear D gene. Looked up from germline, CDR1 is SGHTA and CDR2 is FQGTGA. V was shortened by 3 bases and J by 1 base, with 6 bases between the two germline ends. This CDR3 comprises 13 residues. The CDR3, as DNA: TGTGCCAGCAGCTTTAATTCGAACACTGAAGCTTTCTTT. Amino acids: CASSFNSNTEAFF.

This sequence joins TRBV7-9 and TRBJ1-5; 7 bases are a match to TRBD1. Germline CDR1 SEHNR, CDR2 FQNEAQ (reference sequence). The CDR3 is 14 residues long. J gave up 3 bases and V 3 bases, and 2 bases lay outside the gene matches. The CDR3 protein is CASSLGTANQPQHF. CDR3 coding DNA: TGTGCCAGCAGCTTGGGGACAGCCAATCAGCCCCAGCATTTT.

The gene calls are TRBV5-1 and TRBJ1-6, with TRBD1 identical over 8 bases. The V gene's germline CDR1 is SGHRS and CDR2 YFSETQ. J lost 10 bases, V lost 3 bases, and 12 bases had no gene match. The CDR3 covers 16 residues. CDR3 sequence: CASSSTAQGAGSPLHF. The CDR3 DNA is TGCGCCAGCAGCTCTACAGCCCAGGGGGCAGGATCACCCCTCCACTTT.

The rearrangement joins TRBV19 to TRBJ1-6, with a tentative D call TRBD1 (6 bases). This CDR3 spans 16 amino acids. V shed 2 bases and J shed 8 bases, with 16 bases lying between them. Germline lookup yields CDR1 LNHDA and CDR2 SQIVND (reference sequence). The CDR3 is CASSIIHGQIDSPLHF. The DNA of the CDR3 is TGTGCCAGTAGTATAATTCACGGACAGATCGATTCACCCCTCCACTTT.

V is TRBV5-1 and J is TRBJ2-3, with a weak D call TRBD1 (6 bases). The CDR3 is 14 residues long. CDR1 SGHRS and CDR2 YFSETQ come from the germline V gene. Trimming took 3 bases from V and 2 from J, leaving 10 bases between them. As DNA, the CDR3 is TGCGCCAGCAGCTATCGGACAGCCACAGATACGCAGTATTTT. Translation: CASSYRTATDTQYF.

This rearrangement joins TRBV10-3 to TRBJ1-1; 8 positions agree with TRBD1. The germline CDR1 and CDR2 sequences are ENHRY and SYGVKD. The CDR3 contains 16 residues. Trimming at V came to 7 bases and at J to 1 base, leaving 11 bases not matched to a gene. Here the CDR3 DNA reads TGTGCCATCAAGATCGGTATGGACAGGGCGAACACTGAAGCTTTCTTT. This encodes CAIKIGMDRANTEAFF.

This chain links TRBV28 with TRBJ2-1; the match to TRBD2 covers 12 bases. Germline-derived CDR1 and CDR2 are MDHEN and SYDVKM. Germline trimming cut 6 bases from V and 4 bases from J; bases unmatched to any gene: 1. CDR3 length: 14 amino acids. In DNA form, the CDR3 reads TGTGCCAGCAGGACTAGCGGGAGTTACAATGAGCAGTTCTTC. It specifies CASRTSGSYNEQFF. Drawing the rest from reference TRBV28 and TRBJ2-1, the complete variable domain is DVKVTQSSRYLVKRTGEKVFLECVQDMDHENMFWYRQDPGLGLRLIYFSYDVKMKEKGDIPEGYSVSREKKERFSLILESASTNQTSMYLCASRTSGSYNEQFFGPGTRLTVL.

This chain joins TRBV11-2 and TRBJ2-3; TRBD2 is a possible D gene (6 bases). The CDR3 has 15 residues. Trimming took off 4 bases at V and 0 bases at J, with 11 bases between the two ends. Per the germline V gene, CDR1 is SGHAT and CDR2 is FQNNGV. The CDR3 spells CASSSWGESTDTQYF. The CDR3 DNA follows: TGTGCCAGCAGCTCGTGGGGGGAAAGCACAGATACGCAGTATTTT.

The chain combines TRBV19 with TRBJ1-2, with 10 nucleotides matching TRBD1. The trim removed 5 bases at V and 4 bases at J, leaving 4 bases unmatched. The CDR3 covers 14 residues. CDR1 and CDR2 from the germline V gene are LNHDA and SQIVND (reference sequence). CDR3 residues: CASSSGQGTYGYTF. The CDR3 DNA is TGTGCCAGTAGTTCGGGACAGGGGACCTATGGCTACACCTTC.

The gene calls are TRBV6-5 and TRBJ2-7; no reliable D call. Trimming left V 6 bases short and J 5 bases short, with 17 bases between. CDR3 length equals 14 residues. Germline CDR1 MNHEY, CDR2 SVGAGI. CDR3 DNA sequence: TGTGCCAGCAGATCAGGATACAGATTCCACGAGCAGTACTTC. Translating it yields CASRSGYRFHEQYF.